This T cell receptor beta chain was profiled in a study of blood T cell repertoires in COVID-19. Whole-study context: Samples representing acute and convalescent COVID-19 were sourced from the United States, Italy and Spain. The cDNA or gDNA used as material had been derived from T cells, B-cell-depleted T cells, or PBMCs.

Germline V lookup: CDR1 LNHDA, CDR2 SQIVND (reference sequence). This CDR3 has 15 residues. The ends were cut back, 6 bases at V and 4 bases at J, with 18 bases in the middle. In the authors' methods: Amplified reference gene primers provided the basis for estimating nucleated cell counts. Produced via immunoSEQ multiplex PCR; TCRdb's table is partial and in-frame only. V, J and clone size reflect that table, while D and trimming were determined from the DNA. This sample has 350,000 to 450,000 clones, with 89% found just once. This TCR derives from a man aged 35 to 55 with acute or convalescent COVID-19. The rearrangement uses TRBV19 and TRBJ1-2; the D is unclear. Sequences were obtained from peripheral blood. The CDR3 loop reads CASSQSLRGIYGYTF. In DNA form, the CDR3 reads TGTGCCAGTAGCCAATCCCTTCGAGGGATCTATGGCTACACCTTC.